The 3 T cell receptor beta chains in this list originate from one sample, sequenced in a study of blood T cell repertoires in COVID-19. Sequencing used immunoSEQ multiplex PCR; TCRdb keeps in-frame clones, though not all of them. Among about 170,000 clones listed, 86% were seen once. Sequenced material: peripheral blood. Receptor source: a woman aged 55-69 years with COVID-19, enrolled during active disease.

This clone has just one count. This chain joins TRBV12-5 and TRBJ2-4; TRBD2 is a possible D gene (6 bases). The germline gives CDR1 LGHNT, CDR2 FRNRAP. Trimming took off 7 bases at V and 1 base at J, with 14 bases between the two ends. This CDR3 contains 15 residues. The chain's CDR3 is CASAHGGVAKNIQYF. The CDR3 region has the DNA TGTGCTAGTGCTCACGGAGGGGTGGCCAAAAACATTCAGTACTTC.

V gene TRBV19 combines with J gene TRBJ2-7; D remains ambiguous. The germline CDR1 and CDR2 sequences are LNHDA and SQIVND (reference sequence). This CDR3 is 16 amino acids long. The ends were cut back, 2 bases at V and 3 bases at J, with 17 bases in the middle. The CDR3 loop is CASSITPQAANYEQYF. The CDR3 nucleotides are TGTGCCAGTAGTATAACCCCCCAGGCAGCTAACTACGAGCAGTACTTC.

In DNA form, the CDR3 reads TGTGCCAGCATCGCAGGGGGCTTCGACGGCTACACCTTC. It encodes CASIAGGFDGYTF. J is TRBJ1-2 and V is TRBV2; TRBD1 matches at 8 bases. Losses at the gene ends were 7 bases for V and 8 bases for J; bases not matched to a gene: 9. CDR3 length equals 13 residues. The V gene's germline CDR1 is SNHLY and CDR2 FYNNEI.